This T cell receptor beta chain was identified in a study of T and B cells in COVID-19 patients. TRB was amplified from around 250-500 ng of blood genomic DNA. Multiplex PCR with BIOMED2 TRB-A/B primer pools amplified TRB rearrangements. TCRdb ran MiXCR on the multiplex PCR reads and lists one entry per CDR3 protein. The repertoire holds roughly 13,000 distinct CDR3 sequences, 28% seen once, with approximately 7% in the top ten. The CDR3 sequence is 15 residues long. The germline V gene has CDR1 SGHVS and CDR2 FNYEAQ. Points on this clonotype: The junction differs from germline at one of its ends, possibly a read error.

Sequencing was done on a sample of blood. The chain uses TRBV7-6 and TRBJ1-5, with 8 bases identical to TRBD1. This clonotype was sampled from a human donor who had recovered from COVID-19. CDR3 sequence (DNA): TGTGCCAGAAGCTTAGTGAACAGGGGGATCCAGCCCCAGCATTTT. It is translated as CARSLVNRGIQPQHF.